This is a list of T cell receptor beta chains from one sample in a study of blood T cell repertoires in COVID-19. The repertoire was sequenced with immunoSEQ multiplex PCR; TCRdb's copy has only in-frame clones and lacks some. The sample includes 98,000 or so clones, over 70% seen only once; the top ten take roughly 15%. Sequenced: peripheral blood. The source of these receptors is a man aged 45 to 65 with acute or convalescent COVID-19. Both conserved end residues are part of each CDR3. D genes are given only for firm matches. A row's size may be missing; if present it is once, few, many or a size class.

V: TRBV13
D: TRBD2
size: .
J: TRBJ2-1
DNA: TGTGCCAGCAGCTCACACCTAGCGGGAGGGATCAATGAGCAGTTCTTC
CDR3: CASSSHLAGGINEQFF

V: TRBV20-1
D: TRBD1
size: .
J: TRBJ2-7
DNA: TGCAGTGCTAGTGGGCAGGGGGCTTTACGCTACGAGCAGTACTTC
CDR3: CSASGQGALRYEQYF

V: TRBV5-4
D: TRBD2
size: once
J: TRBJ2-1
DNA: TGTGCCAGCAGCTTCCGACTAGCGGAGTACAATGAGCAGTTCTTC
CDR3: CASSFRLAEYNEQFF

V: TRBV24-1
D: TRBD2
size: few
J: TRBJ2-2
DNA: TGTGCCACCAGTGGGTTAGCGGGAGTTGGCACCGGGGAGCTGTTTTTT
CDR3: CATSGLAGVGTGELFF

V: TRBV5-1
D: .
size: once
J: TRBJ2-2
DNA: TGCGCCAGCAGCTACGACAGCCCAGACACCGGGGAGCTGTTTTTT
CDR3: CASSYDSPDTGELFF

V: TRBV24-1
D: .
size: .
J: TRBJ2-7
DNA: TGTGCCACCAGTGATTCCAGGGGACCCTACGAGCAGTACTTC
CDR3: CATSDSRGPYEQYF

V: TRBV5-4
D: .
size: .
J: TRBJ1-1
DNA: TGTGCCAGCAGCTTGGGGGGGGGCCCCACTGAAGCTTTCTTT
CDR3: CASSLGGGPTEAFF

V: TRBV4-1
D: .
size: .
J: TRBJ2-7
DNA: TGCGCCAGCAGCCAAGGACAGGACCACTCCTACGAGCAGTACTTC
CDR3: CASSQGQDHSYEQYF

V: TRBV15
D: TRBD2
size: .
J: TRBJ2-7
DNA: TGTGCCACCAGCCTTCTGACTAGCGGGGCCCTTACCTACGAGCAGTACTTC
CDR3: CATSLLTSGALTYEQYF

V: TRBV27
D: TRBD2
size: .
J: TRBJ2-7
DNA: TGTGCCAGCACTCTCTCCCCACTAGCGGGACTACACGAGCAGTACTTC
CDR3: CASTLSPLAGLHEQYF

V: TRBV28
D: .
size: .
J: TRBJ2-7
DNA: TGTGCCAGCAGCTCTCTATTGGGGGCACTAGGCTACGAGCAGTACTTC
CDR3: CASSSLLGALGYEQYF

V: TRBV12-3/TRBV12-4
D: .
size: .
J: TRBJ2-7
DNA: TGTGCCAGCAGTTCAGGACTCGCCTACGAGCAGTACTTC
CDR3: CASSSGLAYEQYF

V: TRBV10-3
D: .
size: .
J: TRBJ2-6
DNA: TGTGCCATCCAGGGTTCTGGGGCCAACGTCCTGACTTTC
CDR3: CAIQGSGANVLTF

V: TRBV19
D: .
size: once
J: TRBJ1-6
DNA: TGTGCCAGTACAGCAGGGGAGTCGGGCGCCTATAATTCACCCCTCCACTTT
CDR3: CASTAGESGAYNSPLHF

V: TRBV27
D: TRBD1
size: .
J: TRBJ2-7
DNA: TGTGCCAGCAGTATCAGACAGGGGTCCTACGAGCAGTACTTC
CDR3: CASSIRQGSYEQYF

V: TRBV3-1/TRBV3-2
D: .
size: .
J: TRBJ1-4
DNA: TGTGCCAGCAGCCAAGGGTTCGGACAGCCTAATGAAAAACTGTTTTTT
CDR3: CASSQGFGQPNEKLFF

V: TRBV19
D: .
size: .
J: TRBJ1-6
DNA: TGTGCCAGTAGTATACGGACAGATAATTCACCCCTCCACTTT
CDR3: CASSIRTDNSPLHF

V: TRBV25-1
D: .
size: medium-sized
J: TRBJ2-1
DNA: TGTGCCAGCAGTTCCCCGCAGGGGGAGCAGTTCTTC
CDR3: CASSSPQGEQFF

V: TRBV5-5
D: TRBD2
size: few
J: TRBJ2-7
DNA: TGTGCCAGCAGCTTGGGAGCGGGAATTACCTACGAGCAGTACTTC
CDR3: CASSLGAGITYEQYF

V: TRBV29-1
D: TRBD1
size: .
J: TRBJ1-5
DNA: TGCAGCGTTGACCCAGGGGGTAATCAGCCCCAGCATTTT
CDR3: CSVDPGGNQPQHF

V: TRBV5-6
D: .
size: .
J: TRBJ2-2
DNA: TGTGCCAGCAGCTTGGGGCCCTTCGGGGAGCTGTTTTTT
CDR3: CASSLGPFGELFF

V: TRBV20-1
D: TRBD2
size: .
J: TRBJ2-1
DNA: TGCAGTGCTAGTCGGGGTAGCGGGGAGGTGCAGTTCTTC
CDR3: CSASRGSGEVQFF

V: TRBV28
D: .
size: .
J: TRBJ2-7
DNA: TGTGCCAGCAGTTTATTTACCGTGGGAGTCGAGCAGTACTTC
CDR3: CASSLFTVGVEQYF

V: TRBV7-8
D: .
size: .
J: TRBJ2-7
DNA: TGTGCCAGCAGCTTAGCGCCCAGTATCTACGAGCAGTACTTC
CDR3: CASSLAPSIYEQYF

V: TRBV19
D: TRBD1
size: .
J: TRBJ2-1
DNA: TGTGCCAGTACCCTCCGAGACAGGGCCAACAATGAGCAGTTCTTC
CDR3: CASTLRDRANNEQFF

V: TRBV7-9
D: .
size: .
J: TRBJ2-7
DNA: TGTGCCAGCAGACGCCCGGTTGAGGGAGTCGAGCAGTACTTC
CDR3: CASRRPVEGVEQYF

V: TRBV9
D: .
size: .
J: TRBJ2-5
DNA: TGTGCCAGCGCCTTCGGAGCGGCAGAGACCCAGTACTTC
CDR3: CASAFGAAETQYF

V: TRBV28
D: .
size: .
J: TRBJ1-4
DNA: TGTGCCAGCAGTACACCGGGAGGTAATGAAAAACTGTTTTTT
CDR3: CASSTPGGNEKLFF

V: TRBV12-3/TRBV12-4
D: .
size: .
J: TRBJ2-7
DNA: TGTGCCAGCAGTTCTGCAGGGGGGTACGAGCAGTACTTC
CDR3: CASSSAGGYEQYF

V: TRBV4-1
D: .
size: few
J: TRBJ2-2
DNA: TGCGCCAGCAGCCAAGATCCGGTGGGGGCGCAAAACGGGGAGCTGTTTTTT
CDR3: CASSQDPVGAQNGELFF

V: TRBV7-2
D: .
size: .
J: TRBJ2-5
DNA: TGTGCCAGCAGCTTATATAGACCTCTGGGGGGGCCGGGAGAGACCCAGTACTTC
CDR3: CASSLYRPLGGPGETQYF

V: TRBV6-5
D: .
size: .
J: TRBJ1-2
DNA: TGTGCCAGCAGTTACTCGACTATCAAGGATGGCTACACCTTC
CDR3: CASSYSTIKDGYTF

V: TRBV5-1
D: TRBD1
size: .
J: TRBJ2-7
DNA: TGCGCCAGCAGCTCACAGGGGGCCCTCTACGAGCAGTACTTC
CDR3: CASSSQGALYEQYF

V: TRBV30
D: .
size: .
J: TRBJ2-7
DNA: TGTGCCTCCGCGATATCCTACGAGCAGTACTTC
CDR3: CASAISYEQYF

V: TRBV3-1/TRBV3-2
D: .
size: .
J: TRBJ2-6
DNA: TGTGCCAGCAGCCAAAGGAGCTCTGGGGCCAACGTCCTGACTTTC
CDR3: CASSQRSSGANVLTF

V: TRBV12-3/TRBV12-4
D: .
size: .
J: TRBJ2-3
DNA: TGTGCCAGCCTGAGTTTTTCCGCAGATACGCAGTATTTT
CDR3: CASLSFSADTQYF

V: TRBV24-1
D: TRBD1
size: .
J: TRBJ2-5
DNA: TGTGCCACCAGTGAACCAGGGGGCGGTATAGAGACCCAGTACTTC
CDR3: CATSEPGGGIETQYF

V: TRBV6-6
D: TRBD2
size: .
J: TRBJ2-2
DNA: TGTGCCAGCAGGACGACTAGCGGGGGATACACCGGGGAGCTGTTTTTT
CDR3: CASRTTSGGYTGELFF

V: TRBV28
D: TRBD1
size: .
J: TRBJ1-1
DNA: TGTGCCAGCAGTCTCCGACAGGGATGGAGAACTGAAGCTTTCTTT
CDR3: CASSLRQGWRTEAFF

V: TRBV5-1
D: .
size: many
J: TRBJ2-5
DNA: TGCGCCAGCAGCTTGGGGGACACAGCAGGGACCCAGTACTTC
CDR3: CASSLGDTAGTQYF

V: TRBV10-2
D: TRBD1
size: .
J: TRBJ2-7
DNA: TGCGCCAGCAGTGCTAGTAAACCGGGACAGTCCCGAGGGGAGCAGTACTTC
CDR3: CASSASKPGQSRGEQYF

V: TRBV18
D: TRBD2
size: .
J: TRBJ2-3
DNA: TGTGCCAGCTCAGCGAGACTAGCGGGAGGGCGCGCAGATACGCAGTATTTT
CDR3: CASSARLAGGRADTQYF

V: TRBV7-6
D: .
size: .
J: TRBJ2-6
DNA: TGTGCCAGCAGCTTAGCACTGAATCGGGGCTCTGGGGCCAACGTCCTGACTTTC
CDR3: CASSLALNRGSGANVLTF

V: TRBV29-1
D: TRBD1
size: .
J: TRBJ1-2
DNA: TGCAGCGTCCCCCTCGGGGGGACAGGGAATCGGATTGATGGCTACACCTTC
CDR3: CSVPLGGTGNRIDGYTF

V: TRBV5-1
D: TRBD1
size: .
J: TRBJ1-5
DNA: TGCGCCAGCAGCATTGGACAGGGCGATCAGCCCCAGCATTTT
CDR3: CASSIGQGDQPQHF

V: TRBV28
D: .
size: .
J: TRBJ2-3
DNA: TGTGCCAGCAGTTTAGGGGGGGCCGGCCGGGATACGCAGTATTTT
CDR3: CASSLGGAGRDTQYF

V: TRBV11-3
D: .
size: .
J: TRBJ1-1
DNA: TGTGCCAGCAGCTTAGTTTCAGGGGCGCGGACTGAAGCTTTCTTT
CDR3: CASSLVSGARTEAFF

V: TRBV9
D: .
size: .
J: TRBJ1-4
DNA: TGTGCCAGCAGCGTAGGGCAGGGAGGTGAAAAACTGTTTTTT
CDR3: CASSVGQGGEKLFF

V: TRBV6-5
D: .
size: .
J: TRBJ2-1
DNA: TGTGCCAGCAGTTACGGGGCAAGGGATGAGCAGTTCTTC
CDR3: CASSYGARDEQFF

V: TRBV28
D: TRBD2
size: .
J: TRBJ2-3
DNA: TGTGCCAGCAGTTTAGGTTCTCTAGCGGGAGTGTTAGATACGCAGTATTTT
CDR3: CASSLGSLAGVLDTQYF

V: TRBV15
D: .
size: .
J: TRBJ2-7
DNA: TGTGCCACCAGCAGAGGGAGGAGCTCCTACGAGCAGTACTTC
CDR3: CATSRGRSSYEQYF

V: TRBV4-1
D: .
size: .
J: TRBJ2-6
DNA: TGCGCCAGCAGCCACGGACAAGCCTCTGGGGCCAACGTCCTGACTTTC
CDR3: CASSHGQASGANVLTF

V: TRBV15
D: TRBD1
size: .
J: TRBJ1-1
DNA: TGTGCCACCAGCAGAGATGACAGGGCTGAAGCTTTCTTT
CDR3: CATSRDDRAEAFF

V: TRBV10-1
D: .
size: .
J: TRBJ2-2
DNA: TGCGCCAGCAGCAAAGTGAGCACCGGGGAGCTGTTTTTT
CDR3: CASSKVSTGELFF

V: TRBV19
D: TRBD1
size: .
J: TRBJ2-4
DNA: TGTGCCAGTAGTATGCCGGGACAGGGGAACATTCAGTACTTC
CDR3: CASSMPGQGNIQYF

V: TRBV15
D: TRBD1
size: few
J: TRBJ2-3
DNA: TGTGCCACCAGCAGAGACGTCAGGGGGACAGATACGCAGTATTTT
CDR3: CATSRDVRGTDTQYF

V: TRBV7-9
D: TRBD2
size: .
J: TRBJ2-3
DNA: TGTGCCAGCAGCGAAGGACTAGCGGGACGCACAGATACGCAGTATTTT
CDR3: CASSEGLAGRTDTQYF

V: TRBV4-1
D: .
size: few
J: TRBJ1-3
DNA: TGCGCCAGCAGCCGACCGGGATTCGACTCTGGAAACACCATATATTTT
CDR3: CASSRPGFDSGNTIYF

V: TRBV5-1
D: .
size: .
J: TRBJ2-5
DNA: TGCGCCAGCAGTCTCGTAGGGGGAGCGTACCAAGAGACCCAGTACTTC
CDR3: CASSLVGGAYQETQYF

V: TRBV6-5
D: TRBD2
size: .
J: TRBJ2-1
DNA: TGTGCCAGCAAACTAGCGGGTAGCTCCTACAATGAGCAGTTCTTC
CDR3: CASKLAGSSYNEQFF